The 14 T cell receptor beta chains presented below share a single source sample, sequenced in a study of vaccination and CD4 T cells after COVID-19. Sequencing of the DNA from cultured CD4+ T cells was carried out with the Oncomine TCR Beta short-read assay. TCRdb re-derived calls from the PCR reads in MiXCR, one entry per CDR3 protein. The sample records 12,000 or so distinct CDR3 sequences, 60% to 85% being singletons. Treatment of the sample: approximately nine-day PBMC culture with coronavirus spike peptide pools or control peptides (ViraFEST assay). For these receptors, no antigen is known. The source material was CD4+ T cells from blood, cultured in vitro. The receptors stem from a human donor who had recovered from COVID-19.

The chain recombines TRBV11-2 with TRBJ1-1; D ambiguous. In germline, CDR1 is SGHAT, CDR2 FQNNGV. Trimming removed 1 base at V and 1 base at J, with 7 bases between. CDR3 length: 14 residues. The CDR3 here is CASSLVKGNTEAFF. The DNA of the CDR3 is TGTGCCAGCAGCTTAGTCAAGGGGAACACTGAAGCTTTCTTT.

V usage is TRBV24-1 and J usage is TRBJ2-3; D gene ambiguous. The V gene's germline CDR1 is KGHDR and CDR2 SFDVKD. This CDR3 contains 13 residues. The V and J ends lost 1 base and 11 bases respectively, with 12 bases between them. CDR3 DNA: TGTGCCACCAGTGATTTTCAGGTCCCGAAGCAGTATTTT. Its protein is CATSDFQVPKQYF.

The rearrangement joins TRBV7-2 to TRBJ1-5; the match to TRBD1 covers 8 bases. The V and J ends lost 5 bases and 7 bases, in that order; junction bases with no gene match: 10. The germline CDR1 and CDR2 sequences are SGHTA and FQGNSA. The CDR3 totals 15 residues. The CDR3 region is CASSLRTGREQPQHF. The CDR3 nucleotides read TGTGCCAGCAGCCTCCGGACAGGGCGGGAACAGCCCCAGCATTTT.

V is TRBV20-1 and J is TRBJ1-6; D perhaps matches TRBD1 (5 bases). CDR1 DFQATT and CDR2 SNEGSKA come from the germline V gene (reference sequence). With 0 bases removed from V and 8 bases from J, the gap between germline ends came to 14 bases. This CDR3 is built from 15 residues. CDR3 protein: CSARDWGEGDSPLHF. In nucleotides, the CDR3 is TGCAGTGCTAGAGATTGGGGGGAAGGGGATTCACCCCTCCACTTT.

The chain recombines TRBV28 with TRBJ2-3, with 11 positions matching TRBD2. Trimming took 0 bases from V and 5 from J; bases not matched to a gene: 7. The V gene's germline CDR1 is MDHEN and CDR2 SYDVKM. CDR3 length: 17 amino acids. In DNA form, the CDR3 reads TGTGCCAGCAGTTTATGGCTAGCGGGAGGAAGGGGAGATACGCAGTATTTT. Its protein product is CASSLWLAGGRGDTQYF.

CDR3 in DNA: TGTGCCAGCAGCTTCACCGGGACAGGGTACTCGAATCAGCCCCAGCATTTT. It yields the protein CASSFTGTGYSNQPQHF. V is TRBV7-9 and J is TRBJ1-5, with TRBD1 matching 9 bases. Looked up from germline, CDR1 is SEHNR and CDR2 is FQNEAQ (reference sequence). The CDR3 runs to 17 residues. V trimming: 3 bases; J trimming: 4 bases; junction bases outside the gene matches: 10.

This clonotype has just a few counts. The chain joins TRBV27 to TRBJ2-3; no clear D gene. Trimming cost V 4 bases and J 5 bases, with 7 bases left between them. The CDR3 covers 12 residues. CDR1 and CDR2 from the germline V gene are MNHEY and SMNVEV (reference sequence). Here the CDR3 reads CASSSLGDTQYF. DNA of the CDR3: TGTGCCAGCAGTTCCCTCGGAGATACGCAGTATTTT.

The chain links TRBV2 to TRBJ1-5, with D perhaps matching TRBD1 (5 bases). The length of the CDR3 is 15 residues. Trimming cost V 3 bases and J 2 bases, with 11 bases left between them. Germline lookup yields CDR1 SNHLY and CDR2 FYNNEI. CDR3: CASSDQGTGNQPQHF. In DNA, the CDR3 is TGTGCCAGCAGTGATCAGGGAACGGGCAATCAGCCCCAGCATTTT.

V usage is TRBV24-1 and J usage is TRBJ2-3; 7 bases fit TRBD2. The V segment lost 12 bases and the J segment 2 bases; nucleotides outside the gene matches: 7. The germline gives CDR1 KGHDR, CDR2 SFDVKD. CDR3 length: 13 amino acids. The CDR3 is CAATSENTDTQYF. The CDR3 nucleotides read TGTGCCGCCACTAGCGAAAACACAGATACGCAGTATTTT.

This clonotype was detected once. The chain joins TRBV6-1 to TRBJ2-7, with D possibly TRBD1 on 6 matching bases. Trimming took off 5 bases at V and 0 bases at J, with 14 bases between the two ends. CDR1 is MNHNS and CDR2 is SASEGT in the germline V gene. This CDR3 spans 15 amino acids. In DNA, the CDR3 is TGTGCCAGCAGTCTTACAGGGACCAGCTCCTACGAGCAGTACTTC. Protein sequence: CASSLTGTSSYEQYF.

This CDR3 is CATSDGGTGPNEKLFF. Here the CDR3 DNA reads TGTGCCACCAGTGATGGGGGGACAGGTCCTAATGAAAAACTGTTTTTT. The chain carries TRBV24-1 and TRBJ1-4, with 8 bases lining up with TRBD1. Germline lookup yields CDR1 KGHDR and CDR2 SFDVKD. J gave up 3 bases and V 3 bases, and 5 bases lay outside the gene matches. The CDR3 runs to 16 residues.

V gene TRBV7-2 combines with J gene TRBJ2-1, with 12 bases matching TRBD2. Trimming removed 3 bases from V and 7 bases from J; junction bases left unmatched: 7. CDR3 length: 16 amino acids. Germline V gene lookup returns CDR1 SGHTA and CDR2 FQGNSA. The CDR3 sequence is CASSLYLAGGPNEQFF. CDR3 DNA: TGTGCCAGCAGCTTGTACCTAGCGGGAGGGCCGAATGAGCAGTTCTTC.

This chain connects TRBV20-1 to TRBJ2-5, with 13 bases fitting TRBD2. CDR3 size: 16 residues. Germline V gene sequence: CDR1 DFQATT, CDR2 SNEGSKA (reference sequence). The J segment lost 4 bases and the V segment lost 2 bases, leaving 7 bases of the junction unmatched. The CDR3 is CSARQTSGGRGETQYF. CDR3 nucleotide sequence: TGCAGTGCTAGACAGACTAGCGGGGGGAGAGGAGAGACCCAGTACTTC.

This clonotype has just one count. The rearrangement uses TRBV15 and TRBJ2-5; no firm D call. The CDR3 has 15 amino acids. Trimming shortened V by 0 bases and J by 3 bases, and 11 bases separated the two germline ends. Germline values: CDR1 LNHNV, CDR2 YYDKDF (reference sequence). The CDR3 here is CATSRDPGHKETQYF. DNA for the CDR3: TGTGCCACCAGCAGAGATCCTGGCCATAAAGAGACCCAGTACTTC.